These 6 T cell receptor beta chains came from one sample sequenced in a study of cytotoxic CD8 clonotypes in ibrutinib-treated CLL listed by TCRdb under 2021. The library was obtained by the immunoSEQ multiplex PCR assay. Here the immuneACCESS table is served through TCRdb, limited to in-frame sequences with V and J called. Missing clones are a known gap in these copies; in checked studies unresolved V genes cover under half, and the rest lacks a known reason. Recorded for this sample are roughly 330,000 clones; 67% of them occurred a single time. The top ten clones comprise roughly 6.3% of the sample. This specimen consisted of PBMCs, obtained after 36 months of ibrutinib treatment. The receptor set was obtained from a human donor with chronic lymphocytic leukemia.

This chain joins TRBV21-1 and TRBJ2-7; the table gives TRBD2 as D, unverified against the DNA. TRBV21-1 is labeled a pseudogene. This CDR3 is built from 20 residues. CDR3 amino acids: CASSDLGPRTSGVSSYEQYF. For the CDR3, the DNA is TGTGCCAGCAGCGACCTAGGTCCGAGAACTAGCGGGGTCAGCTCCTACGAGCAGTACTTC.

This clone was seen only a few times. This CDR3 reads CASSLWSWGNEQFF. CDR3 coding DNA: TGTGCCAGCAGCCTTTGGAGCTGGGGCAATGAGCAGTTCTTC. The rearrangement links TRBV27 to TRBJ2-1; no clear D gene. The germline CDR1 and CDR2 sequences are MNHEY and SMNVEV (reference sequence). The CDR3 covers 14 residues. Trimming took 6 bases from V and 6 from J, leaving 15 bases between them.

This clone was observed a few times. At the DNA level, this CDR3 is encoded by other sequences in the same sample as well. The V call is TRBV28, the J call TRBJ2-2; D gene ambiguous. In germline, CDR1 is MDHEN, CDR2 SYDVKM. V was trimmed by 9 bases and J by 6 bases, leaving 11 bases between them. The CDR3 sequence is 12 residues long. The CDR3 coding sequence is TGTGCCAGTCGGGTCCTGGCCGGGGAGCTGTTTTTT. Its translation: CASRVLAGELFF.

This rearrangement joins TRBV13 to TRBJ1-3; unclear D gene. The CDR3 contains 18 residues. Germline assignment: CDR1 PRHDT and CDR2 FYEKMQ (reference sequence). V lost 4 bases to trimming and J lost 3 bases, with 22 bases between them. CDR3 protein: CASSSDLEPSIDGNTIYF. The CDR3 bases are TGTGCCAGCAGCTCCGACCTGGAGCCCAGTATTGATGGAAACACCATATATTTT.

The V call is TRBV7-9, the J call TRBJ1-1; weak D call: TRBD1 (5 bases). This CDR3 comprises 12 residues. Germline V gene data show CDR1 as SEHNR and CDR2 as FQNEAQ (reference sequence). V was cut by 6 bases and J by 6 bases, with 11 bases left in between. The DNA of the CDR3 is TGTGCCAGCAGTGCGGGGGTTCCTGAAGCTTTCTTT. Translation: CASSAGVPEAFF.

This rearrangement joins TRBV7-2 to TRBJ2-5; 8 positions match TRBD1. V lost 4 bases, J lost 6 bases, and 7 bases stayed unmatched. CDR3 size: 14 residues. CDR1 and CDR2 from the germline V gene are SGHTA and FQGNSA. The CDR3 DNA sequence: TGTGCCAGCAGCTCCGGGACAGGTGGGCAGACCCAGTACTTC. This translates into CASSSGTGGQTQYF.